The 5 T cell receptor beta chains below come from one sample, sequenced in a study of regulatory T cells in long-lasting Graves disease (dated by TCRdb to about 2021). The method behind the library was multiplex PCR. Sequencing relied on an Illumina HiSeq 4000. iRepertoire HTBI primers and Arm-PCR amplification of CDR3 regions were used to construct TCR beta libraries. TCRdb reprocessing: public reads trimmed at Q25 with fastp, clones called with MiXCR, in-frame beta chains kept. Rows are unified per CDR3 protein, each entry keeping the most common DNA and genes. The sample records around 450,000 distinct CDR3 sequences, about 17% of which are singletons. 9% to 15% of the sample is taken by the ten largest. The meaning of the sample's time point label: newly diagnosed GD, antithyroid drugs for less than 3 months. RNA was extracted from PBMCs in TRIzol for both TCR sequencing and RNA sequencing. The sample also formed part of further work on T cells in Graves' hyperthyroidism and ophthalmopathy.

The material sequenced was peripheral blood mononuclear cells (PBMCs), taken at new diagnosis, from a patient treated with antithyroid drugs. These receptor sequences come from a man aged 40-55 years with Graves disease. Donor details come from another sample of the same person, matched by shared clones.

The table lists this clonotype with many counts. The chain joins TRBV20-1 to TRBJ2-5; 8 bases match TRBD1. Germline loops: CDR1 DFQATT, CDR2 SNEGSKA (reference sequence). CDR3 size: 13 residues. V was clipped by 6 bases and J by 3 bases; unmatched bases: 6. The CDR3 DNA sequence: TGCAGTGCGAAAAGGACAGGGAAAGAGACCCAGTACTTC. Protein product: CSAKRTGKETQYF.

With respect to this clonotype: This clone may be a read error of a much larger clone one base away. The conserved closing phenylalanine or tryptophan is absent in this CDR3, likely reflecting a read error. V is TRBV7-2 and J is TRBJ2-7; 11 bases are shared with TRBD2. V dropped 0 bases and J dropped 3; count of bases not matched to a gene: 4. Germline loops: CDR1 SGHTA, CDR2 FQGNSA. The CDR3 is 16 residues long. The CDR3 DNA is TGTGCCAGCAGCTTAGCCGGGACTAGCGGACTCTACGAGCAGTACTCC. It translates to CASSLAGTSGLYEQYS.

There are many counts of this clonotype. The rearrangement joins TRBV7-9 to TRBJ2-1; D call uncertain. The CDR3 has 13 amino acids. CDR1 is SEHNR, CDR2 FQNEAQ, per germline (reference sequence). Trimming pared 2 bases from V and 7 bases from J, leaving 9 bases between. The CDR3 DNA follows: TGTGCCAGCAGCTTAAGTCACGGTAATGAGCAGTTCTTC. This encodes CASSLSHGNEQFF.

This clonotype showed up many times. The chain joins TRBV2 to TRBJ1-6, with D perhaps TRBD1 (5 bases). Germline-derived CDR1 and CDR2 are SNHLY and FYNNEI. V lost 6 bases and J lost 3, with 12 bases in between. The CDR3 is 15 amino acids. The CDR3 reads CASRRGQGYNSPLHF. The DNA of the CDR3 is TGTGCCAGCAGGAGGGGCCAGGGCTATAATTCACCCCTCCACTTT.

This clonotype showed up many times. The rearrangement uses TRBV12-3 or TRBV12-4 and TRBJ2-7; D is ambiguous. The CDR3 is made up of 13 amino acids. V was pared by 2 bases and J by 4 bases, with 9 bases between. CDR3 DNA: TGTGCCAGCAGTTTATCGGACGGTTACGAGCAGTACTTC. Protein sequence: CASSLSDGYEQYF.